This TCR beta chain was retrieved from a study of OX40 agonist ivuxolimab in advanced cancers. Generated by immunoSEQ multiplex PCR, the TCRdb table keeps only in-frame clones and is missing some. Counted here are some 60,000 clones, approximately 90% occurring once; the ten biggest clones make up approximately 4%. Germline values: CDR1 SGHNT, CDR2 YYREEE (reference sequence). This CDR3 has 11 amino acids. The germline V and J ends were trimmed by 6 bases and 5 bases, with 8 bases remaining between them. This material consisted of CD4+ or CD8+ T cells sorted from blood, taken in a trial of the OX40 agonist ivuxolimab. This rearrangement joins TRBV5-4 to TRBJ1-2; TRBD1 is a possible D gene (5 bases). This clonotype was sampled from an adult with an advanced solid tumor such as melanoma, head and neck, liver or kidney cancer. CDR3 in amino acids: CASKSGYGYTF. The CDR3 nucleotides read TGTGCCAGCAAATCAGGGTATGGCTACACCTTC.